These 20 T cell receptor beta chains share one sample of origin, sequenced in a study of a mutant IDH1 vaccine in newly diagnosed glioma. Described time point: week 5, during vaccination. Doses of 300 ug of mutant IDH1 20-mer peptide were given with topical imiquimod. The repertoire was sequenced with immunoSEQ multiplex PCR; TCRdb's copy has only in-frame clones and lacks some. This sample yields around 25,000 clones, of which 70% to 85% are seen a single time; about 7.7% belongs to the top ten. Their target antigens are unknown. The specimen comprised PBMCs, sampled from a glioma patient whose treatment included an IDH1 peptide vaccine. Receptors originate from a man aged 40-55 years with glioma. Some clones in this sample may be carry-over from other donors' samples.

V gene TRBV7-2 combines with J gene TRBJ2-7, with 7 bases fitting TRBD2. The germline V gene encodes CDR1 SGHTA and CDR2 FQGNSA. This CDR3 contains 14 residues. J lost 5 bases, V lost 1 base, and 5 bases had no gene match. The CDR3 is CASSLGLARNEQYF. CDR3 bases: TGTGCCAGCAGCTTAGGACTAGCCCGCAACGAGCAGTACTTC.

The CDR3 DNA follows: TGCAGCGTTGAAATAGTGGGAGTCTACGAGCAGTACTTC. This gives the protein CSVEIVGVYEQYF. The V and J genes are TRBV29-1 and TRBJ2-7, with D possibly being TRBD2 (5 bases). Trimming removed 2 bases from V and 3 bases from J, with 11 bases in between. Germline V gene data show CDR1 as SQVTM and CDR2 as ANQGSEA. This CDR3 is 13 amino acids long.

This clone was recorded only once. The chain is built from TRBV27 and TRBJ2-3; unclear D gene. V lost 4 bases, J lost 5 bases, and 10 bases lay in between. From germline, CDR1 is MNHEY and CDR2 SMNVEV (reference sequence). This CDR3 comprises 13 residues. CDR3 sequence (DNA): TGTGCCAGCAGTTCCCACCAGAGAGATACGCAGTATTTT. It is translated as CASSSHQRDTQYF.

The chain joins TRBV19 to TRBJ1-5; 9 bases match TRBD1. Germline V lookup: CDR1 LNHDA, CDR2 SQIVND (reference sequence). There are 14 residues in the CDR3. Germline trimming cut 7 bases from V and 8 bases from J; bases unmatched to any gene: 9. In DNA, the CDR3 is TGTGCCAGTAATTTACAGGGGGCTAAAGAGCCCCAGCATTTT. It encodes CASNLQGAKEPQHF.

V is TRBV7-9 and J is TRBJ1-1; 7 positions match TRBD1. The V gene's germline CDR1 is SEHNR and CDR2 FQNEAQ (reference sequence). The V segment lost 5 bases and the J segment 4 bases; nucleotides outside the gene matches: 7. The CDR3 totals 14 residues. In DNA, the CDR3 is TGTGCCAGCAGCCCAGGGGGTTCTTCCACTGAAGCTTTCTTT. Protein sequence: CASSPGGSSTEAFF.

This chain joins TRBV21-1 and TRBJ2-7; TRBD2, the table's D call, was not compared with the DNA. TRBV21-1 is classified as a pseudogene. The length of the CDR3 is 12 residues. The CDR3 nucleotides are TGTGCCAGCAGCACGGGGACTTGGGAGCAGTACTTC. Protein: CASSTGTWEQYF.

The chain uses TRBV19 and TRBJ1-6, with 7 bases identical to TRBD1. V lost 10 bases to trimming and J lost 7 bases; unmatched junction nucleotides: 7. Per the germline V gene, CDR1 is LNHDA and CDR2 is SQIVND (reference sequence). The CDR3 has 13 amino acids. The CDR3 protein is CATRDRENSPLHF. The CDR3 region has the DNA TGTGCCACCCGGGACAGAGAGAATTCACCCCTCCACTTT. Using reference TRBV19 and TRBJ1-6 for the parts outside the CDR3, the full variable domain is DGGITQSPKYLFRKEGQNVTLSCEQNLNHDAMYWYRQDPGQGLRLIYYSQIVNDFQKGDIAEGYSVSREKKESFPLTVTSAQKNPTAFYLCATRDRENSPLHFGNGTRLTVT.

This chain connects TRBV9 to TRBJ1-4; unclear D gene. This CDR3 spans 14 amino acids. Between the trimmed V and J ends, which lost 0 bases and 4 bases, there was a span of 7 bases. From germline, CDR1 is SGDLS and CDR2 YYNGEE. The CDR3 coding sequence is TGTGCCAGCAGCGTAGCCCCCAGTAATGAAAAACTGTTTTTT. Translation gives CASSVAPSNEKLFF.

The genes are TRBV19 and TRBJ1-1; D ambiguous. Trimming took off 3 bases at V and 11 bases at J, with 19 bases between the two ends. Per germline, CDR1 LNHDA and CDR2 SQIVND (reference sequence). The CDR3 is 14 amino acids. The CDR3 region has the DNA TGTGCCAGTAGTATCACCTCTCCCAGGACGGGGGCTTTCTTT. It codes for CASSITSPRTGAFF.

A few counts support this clone. The chain carries TRBV6-5 and TRBJ1-1; possibly TRBD1 for D (5 bases). Germline CDR1 reads MNHEY; CDR2 reads SVGAGI. This CDR3 comprises 13 residues. Trimming took off 2 bases at V and 6 bases at J, with 10 bases between the two ends. CDR3 in amino acids: CASSYDSRAEAFF. CDR3 bases: TGTGCCAGCAGTTACGACAGTAGGGCTGAAGCTTTCTTT.

V usage is TRBV27 and J usage is TRBJ2-7; D is possibly TRBD2 (6 bases). Deletions cut 6 bases from V and 2 bases from J, with 20 bases between. CDR1 is MNHEY and CDR2 is SMNVEV in the germline V gene (reference sequence). The CDR3 length is 16 residues. CDR3 bases: TGTGCCAGCAGCCCCGACTTAGCGGCGGCACCCTACGAGCAGTACTTC. Translated, it gives CASSPDLAAAPYEQYF.

The V gene is TRBV5-1, the J gene TRBJ2-7; D is possibly TRBD1 or TRBD2 (5 bases each). Germline lookup yields CDR1 SGHRS and CDR2 YFSETQ. Trimming left V 4 bases short and J 2 bases short, with 10 bases between. CDR3 length equals 13 residues. The CDR3 DNA reads TGCGCCAGCAGCGTCGGGGCTACCTACGAGCAGTACTTC. Translating gives CASSVGATYEQYF.

J is TRBJ2-1 and V is TRBV14, with D unresolved. Looked up from germline, CDR1 is SGHDN and CDR2 is FVKESK. The CDR3 consists of 17 residues. V was pared by 0 bases and J by 5 bases, with 17 bases between. CDR3 protein: CASSQDLGWLRDNEQFF. CDR3 DNA sequence: TGTGCCAGCAGCCAAGATCTCGGCTGGTTACGTGACAATGAGCAGTTCTTC. The full variable domain, with the rest looked up from reference TRBV14 and TRBJ2-1, is EAGVTQFPSHSVIEKGQTVTLRCDPISGHDNLYWYRRVMGKEIKFLLHFVKESKQDESGMPNNRFLAERTGGTYSTLKVQPAELEDSGVYFCASSQDLGWLRDNEQFFGPGTRLTVL.

The chain combines TRBV6-5 with TRBJ1-5; D gene ambiguous. Germline V gene lookup returns CDR1 MNHEY and CDR2 SVGAGI. V was trimmed by 2 bases and J by 2 bases, leaving 4 bases between them. The CDR3 extends over 13 amino acids. The CDR3, as DNA: TGTGCCAGCAGTTACGTCGGCAATCAGCCCCAGCATTTT. Protein: CASSYVGNQPQHF.

This clone is medium-sized within its sample. The chain couples TRBV10-2 to TRBJ1-6; TRBD1 might be the D (6 bases). Germline V lookup: CDR1 WSHSY, CDR2 SAAADI. Trimming took 6 bases from V and 7 from J, leaving 13 bases between them. The CDR3 runs 14 residues. The DNA of the CDR3 is TGCGCCAGCAGCCGCGGACAGTCGAATTCACCCCTCCACTTT. It specifies CASSRGQSNSPLHF.

This CDR3 reads CASSLQRGNQPQHF. As DNA, the CDR3 is TGTGCCAGCAGCTTACAGAGGGGCAATCAGCCCCAGCATTTT. This rearrangement joins TRBV7-8 to TRBJ1-5; D is unclear. V lost 2 bases to trimming and J lost 2 bases, with 7 bases between them. This CDR3 comprises 14 residues. Looked up from germline, CDR1 is SGHVS and CDR2 is FQNEAQ. Together with reference TRBV7-8 and TRBJ1-5, the CDR3 gives the full variable domain: GAGVSQSPRYKVAKRGQDVALRCDPISGHVSLFWYQQALGQGPEFLTYFQNEAQLDKSGLPSDRFFAERPEGSVSTLKIQRTQQEDSAVYLCASSLQRGNQPQHFGDGTRLSIL.

This clone was counted only a few times. The CDR3 loop reads CSVVAGGTEAFF. The DNA for the CDR3 is TGCAGCGTTGTGGCAGGGGGAACTGAAGCTTTCTTT. The chain carries TRBV29-1 and TRBJ1-1, with 7 bases that match TRBD1. The CDR3 loop spans 12 amino acids. Trimming removed 4 bases from V and 5 bases from J; junction bases left unmatched: 4. Germline CDR1 SQVTM, CDR2 ANQGSEA. Looking up the rest from reference TRBV29-1 and TRBJ1-1 gives the full variable domain: SAVISQKPSRDICQRGTSLTIQCQVDSQVTMMFWYRQQPGQSLTLIATANQGSEATYESGFVIDKFPISRPNLTFSTLTVSNMSPEDSSIYLCSVVAGGTEAFFGQGTRLTVV.

The genes are TRBV5-1 and TRBJ1-4, with a tentative D call TRBD1 (6 bases). Per germline, CDR1 SGHRS and CDR2 YFSETQ. V gave up 4 bases and J gave up 0 bases, with 13 bases separating them. This CDR3 has 16 residues. The CDR3 is CASSRMGAATNEKLFF. The CDR3 nucleotides are TGCGCCAGCAGCCGAATGGGGGCGGCAACTAATGAAAAACTGTTTTTT. The whole variable domain, filled in from reference TRBV5-1 and TRBJ1-4, reads KAGVTQTPRYLIKTRGQQVTLSCSPISGHRSVSWYQQTPGQGLQFLFEYFSETQRNKGNFPGRFSGRQFSNSRSEMNVSTLELGDSALYLCASSRMGAATNEKLFFGSGTQLSVL.

CDR3: CASSSTWAEAFF. CDR3 nucleotide sequence: TGTGCCAGTAGCTCAACTTGGGCTGAAGCTTTCTTT. The J gene is TRBJ1-1, the V gene TRBV19; D remains unclear. The V end lost 6 bases, the J end lost 6 bases, and 11 bases lay between the germline ends. Germline CDR1 LNHDA, CDR2 SQIVND (reference sequence). The CDR3 runs to 12 residues.

CDR3 loop: CATHSDGGRWEQYF. The CDR3 bases are TGTGCCACCCACAGTGACGGGGGGAGATGGGAGCAGTACTTC. The V and J genes are TRBV10-3 and TRBJ2-7, with 7 bases fitting TRBD2. V lost 10 bases and J lost 7; bases outside the gene matches: 16. The length of the CDR3 is 14 residues. CDR1 and CDR2 from the germline V gene are ENHRY and SYGVKD.